This TCR beta chain was sequenced for a study of blood T cells in healthy people across ages. Then a second PCR, running about 6 to 11 cycles, was carried out with a sample-barcoded 5' primer and a J-beta primer mix. TCRdb itself ran the 5' RACE reads through MiXCR, one entry per CDR3 protein. The sample records 730,000 or so distinct CDR3 sequences, approximately 40% being singletons. Note on this clonotype: Its antigen is not known.

General study results and limits: PBMCs left unsorted prevented a conclusive naive versus antigen-experienced comparison. Estimated diversity, derived from one million T cells, was regarded as an underestimate.

The V end lost 4 bases, the J end lost 5 bases, and 13 bases lay between the germline ends. Germline CDR1 SGDLS, CDR2 YYNGEE. CDR3 length equals 14 residues. Drawing of peripheral blood yielded about 10 milliliters from each donor. The authors isolated at least 6 million PBMCs per sample. This chain links TRBV9 with TRBJ2-1; possibly TRBD1 for D (6 bases). This clonotype originated in a man of 80 years or more in good health. What was sequenced was blood. CDR3 nucleotide sequence: TGTGCCAGCAGCAAACAGGGAGAGGACAATGAGCAGTTCTTC. Translating gives CASSKQGEDNEQFF.